This T cell receptor (beta chain) came from a study of blood T cell repertoires in COVID-19. At the level of the study: Specimens from acute and convalescent COVID-19 originated in the United States, Italy and Spain. PBMCs, B-cell-depleted T cells, or T cells were the source of the cDNA or gDNA that made up the material.

Source study methods: Cell counts per sample came from amplifying reference gene primers. Sequencing was performed with immunoSEQ multiplex PCR; in TCRdb, only in-frame clones are kept and a portion is missing. V, J and clone size reflect that table, while D and trimming were determined from the DNA. The table lists roughly 320,000 clones, approximately 86% of them singletons. CDR3 length: 18 residues. V gave up 4 bases and J gave up 0 bases, with 21 bases separating them. Germline lookup yields CDR1 ENHRY and CDR2 SYGVKD. V is TRBV10-3 and J is TRBJ2-5; the D gene is possibly TRBD2 (7 bases). This clonotype originated in a man aged 65 to 85 with acute or convalescent COVID-19. Sequenced: peripheral blood. For the CDR3, the DNA is TGTGCCATCAGTGGCCCCAAAGGGGGAGCGGGGAACCAAGAGACCCAGTACTTC. This encodes CAISGPKGGAGNQETQYF.